This T cell receptor beta chain emerged from a study of T cell responses to AZD1222 COVID-19 vaccine. About the research overall: Combined were second doses at about 4 or about 12 weeks. Broader study findings: Vaccine-associated CD4 TCRs spanned spike, dominant at 160-218 and 743-854.

CDR3 length equals 16 residues. V was cut by 1 base and J by 0 bases, with 14 bases left in between. The V gene's germline CDR1 is SGHNT and CDR2 YYREEE (reference sequence). TCRdb's copy holds only in-frame clones and misses some; the assay was immunoSEQ multiplex PCR. The table records about 120,000 clones, 80% to 90% of them present only once. A word on this clone: The target antigen is unknown.

The J gene is TRBJ2-7, the V gene TRBV5-4; TRBD2 is a possible D gene (5 bases). Sample: peripheral blood, taken on day 0 of AZD1222 vaccination. This clonotype originated in an adult in good health. Written as DNA, the CDR3 is TGTGCCAGCAGCTTGTCGATAGCGCGGAGCTCCTACGAGCAGTACTTC. The encoded protein is CASSLSIARSSYEQYF.